This T cell receptor beta chain was documented in a study of cytomegalovirus exposure and HLA in healthy donors. Overall study results and limits: Later on, analysis showed that most CMV-associated TCR beta chains appeared to be HLA-restricted. The classifier, whose performance was assessed in both the original and validation cohorts, reportedly diagnosed cytomegalovirus status with high specificity and sensitivity.

This CDR3 region has 15 residues. With 3 bases clipped from V and 4 bases from J, the junction kept 5 bases outside the gene matches. The germline gives CDR1 LNHDA, CDR2 SQIVND (reference sequence). Healthy bone marrow donors made up the donors. Primers for the PCR totalled 60 Vbeta and 13 Jbeta. Generated by immunoSEQ multiplex PCR, the TCRdb table keeps only in-frame clones and is missing some. The data hold approximately 120,000 clones, with over 70% observed a single time. In the case of this clone: The target antigen is unknown.

The TCR was taken from a man aged 18 to 30 in good health and CMV-seropositive. The sequencing sample was made of PBMCs. V is TRBV19 and J is TRBJ2-3; TRBD2 agrees at 9 bases. The CDR3 DNA is TGTGCCAGTAGTATGAGGGCGGGAGGGGCAGATACGCAGTATTTT. Its translation: CASSMRAGGADTQYF.